This T cell receptor beta chain was captured in a study of T cells after yellow fever vaccination. TCRdb re-analysed the 5' RACE reads in MiXCR, keeping a single row per CDR3 protein. The sample carries roughly 74,000 distinct CDR3 sequences, more than 5.5% recorded once. V was pared by 5 bases and J by 6 bases, with 5 bases of the junction left unmatched. This CDR3 comprises 14 residues. From germline, CDR1 is KGHDR and CDR2 SFDVKD. The chain uses TRBV24-1 and TRBJ1-5, with 8 bases aligning to TRBD1. This TCR came from a man between 18 and 35 years old who received the YFV17D yellow fever vaccine. The source was CD8+ T cells sorted from PBMCs, collected about 5 days after the first yellow fever vaccination. Here the CDR3 DNA reads TGTGCCACCAGTGGGCAGGGGGCCGGTCAGCCCCAGCATTTT. Amino acid sequence: CATSGQGAGQPQHF.